This record covers a single TCR beta chain. As yet, its antigen is unknown. The authors extracted RNA and reverse transcribed it into cDNA as the sequencing template. Assay used: immunoSEQ multiplex PCR; TCRdb lists only in-frame clones, some missing. The sample has 150,000 or so clones; about 60% are singletons. This entry comes from a study of CD8+ T cells in alopecia areata. Whole-study results and caveats: Normal skin's resident alphabeta T cells are sequenced alongside lesional scalp T cells.

The V and J ends lost 4 bases and 7 bases, in that order; junction bases with no gene match: 13. The length of the CDR3 is 17 residues. CDR1 is SGHNT, CDR2 YYREEE, per germline (reference sequence). The sequencing input was CD4+ T cells sorted from blood. The V gene is TRBV5-4, the J gene TRBJ2-7; TRBD2 matches 14 bases. This receptor was obtained from a human donor in good health. DNA for the CDR3: TGTGCCAGCAGCGGTTGGGTGGGACTAGCGGGAGAGGGGGAGCAGTACTTC. Protein: CASSGWVGLAGEGEQYF.